This T cell receptor (beta chain) was identified during a study of blood T cell repertoires in COVID-19. Only in-frame clones appear in the TCRdb table, and some are missing; sequencing was by immunoSEQ multiplex PCR. The sample gives approximately 270,000 clones, 80% to 90% of which show up once; 4.1% is in the top ten. The V and J ends lost 4 bases and 4 bases, in that order; junction bases with no gene match: 5. Germline values: CDR1 SGHNT, CDR2 YYREEE (reference sequence). The CDR3 sequence is 16 residues long. The sequencing sample was made of PBMCs or T cells enriched from blood (not recorded which). V and J are TRBV5-4 and TRBJ2-7; 16 nucleotides agree with TRBD2. This TCR came from a woman in her 30s with acute COVID-19. CDR3 in amino acids: CASSVGLAGGTYEQYF. The CDR3 DNA reads TGTGCCAGCAGCGTGGGACTAGCGGGAGGGACATACGAGCAGTACTTC.